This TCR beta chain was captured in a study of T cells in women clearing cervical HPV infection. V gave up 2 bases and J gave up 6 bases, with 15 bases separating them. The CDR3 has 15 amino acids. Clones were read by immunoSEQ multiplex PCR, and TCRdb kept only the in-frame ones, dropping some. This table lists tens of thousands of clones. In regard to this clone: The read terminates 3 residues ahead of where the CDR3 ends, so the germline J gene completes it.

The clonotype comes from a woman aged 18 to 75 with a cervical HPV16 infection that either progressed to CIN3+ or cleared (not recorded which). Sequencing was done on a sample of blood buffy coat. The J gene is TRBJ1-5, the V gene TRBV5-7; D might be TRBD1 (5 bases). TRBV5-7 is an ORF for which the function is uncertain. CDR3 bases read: TGTGCCAGCAGCTTCGGCAGGGTGAAAGGTCAGCCC. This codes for CASSFGRVKGQP. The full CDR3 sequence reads CASSFGRVKGQPQHF.